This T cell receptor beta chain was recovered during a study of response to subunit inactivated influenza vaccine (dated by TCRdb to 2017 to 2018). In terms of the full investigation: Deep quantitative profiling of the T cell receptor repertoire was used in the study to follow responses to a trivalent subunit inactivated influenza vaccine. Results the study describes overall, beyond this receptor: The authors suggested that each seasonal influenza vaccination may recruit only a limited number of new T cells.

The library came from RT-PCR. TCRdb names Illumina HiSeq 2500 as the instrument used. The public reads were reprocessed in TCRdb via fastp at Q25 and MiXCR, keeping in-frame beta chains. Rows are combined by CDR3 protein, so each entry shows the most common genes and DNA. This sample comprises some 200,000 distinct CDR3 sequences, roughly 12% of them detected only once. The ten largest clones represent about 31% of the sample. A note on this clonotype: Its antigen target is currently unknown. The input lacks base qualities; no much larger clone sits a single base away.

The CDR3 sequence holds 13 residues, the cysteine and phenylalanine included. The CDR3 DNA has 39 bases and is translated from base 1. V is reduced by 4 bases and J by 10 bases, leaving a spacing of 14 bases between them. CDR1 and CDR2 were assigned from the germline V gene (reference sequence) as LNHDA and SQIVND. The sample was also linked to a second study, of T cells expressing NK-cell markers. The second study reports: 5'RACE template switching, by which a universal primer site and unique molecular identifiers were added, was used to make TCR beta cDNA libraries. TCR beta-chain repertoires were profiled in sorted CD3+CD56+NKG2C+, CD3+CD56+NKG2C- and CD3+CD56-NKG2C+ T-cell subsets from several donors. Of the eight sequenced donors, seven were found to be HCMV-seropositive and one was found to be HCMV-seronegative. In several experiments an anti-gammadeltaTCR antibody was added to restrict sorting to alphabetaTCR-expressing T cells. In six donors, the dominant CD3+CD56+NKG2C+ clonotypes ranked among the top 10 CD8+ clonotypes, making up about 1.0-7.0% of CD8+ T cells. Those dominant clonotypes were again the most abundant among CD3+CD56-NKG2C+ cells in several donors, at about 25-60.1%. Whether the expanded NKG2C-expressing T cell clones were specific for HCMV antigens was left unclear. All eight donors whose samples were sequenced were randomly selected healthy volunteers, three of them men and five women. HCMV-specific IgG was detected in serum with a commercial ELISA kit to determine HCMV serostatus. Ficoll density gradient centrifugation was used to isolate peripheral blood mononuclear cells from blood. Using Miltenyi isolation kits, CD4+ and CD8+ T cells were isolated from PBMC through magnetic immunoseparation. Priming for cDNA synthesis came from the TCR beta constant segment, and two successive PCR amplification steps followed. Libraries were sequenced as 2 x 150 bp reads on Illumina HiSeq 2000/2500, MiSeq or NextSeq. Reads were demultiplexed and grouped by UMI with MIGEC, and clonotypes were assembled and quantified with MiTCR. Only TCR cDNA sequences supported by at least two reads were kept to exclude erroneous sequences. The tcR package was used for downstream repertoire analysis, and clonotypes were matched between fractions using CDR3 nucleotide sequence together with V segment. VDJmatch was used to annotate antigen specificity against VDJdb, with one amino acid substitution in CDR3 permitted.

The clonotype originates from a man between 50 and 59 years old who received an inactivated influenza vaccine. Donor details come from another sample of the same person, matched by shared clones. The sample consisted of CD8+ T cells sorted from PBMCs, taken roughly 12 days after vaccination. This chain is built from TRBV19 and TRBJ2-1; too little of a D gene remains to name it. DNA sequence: TGTGCCAGTAGTACCCCCTCGGCCGACGAGCAGTTCTTC. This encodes CASSTPSADEQFF.